These 18 T cell receptor beta chains came from one sample sequenced in a study of identical twins. TCRdb re-derived calls from the 5' RACE reads in MiXCR, one entry per CDR3 protein. Of 1,800,000 or so distinct CDR3 sequences listed, 32% were seen once; the top ten hold roughly 0.3%. The sample taken for sequencing was cord blood. Receptor source: a newborn girl in good health.

The V gene is TRBV5-1, the J gene TRBJ2-3, with 9 bases identical to TRBD1. The germline CDR1 and CDR2 sequences are SGHRS and YFSETQ. J gave up 0 bases and V 5 bases, and 1 base lay outside the gene matches. There are 14 residues in the CDR3. CDR3 in DNA: TGCGCCAGCAGGGACAGGGGTAGCACAGATACGCAGTATTTT. Translating gives CASRDRGSTDTQYF.

This clonotype turned up a few times. The CDR3 nucleotides read TGCAGTGCTTCCCAGACTGGCAATGAGCAGTTCTTC. Protein sequence: CSASQTGNEQFF. This rearrangement joins TRBV20-1 to TRBJ2-1; D call uncertain. This CDR3 region has 12 residues. Germline values: CDR1 DFQATT, CDR2 SNEGSKA (reference sequence). Trimming cost V 5 bases and J 6 bases, with 11 bases left between them.

This clonotype turned up a few times. The V call is TRBV25-1, the J call TRBJ1-6; D is undetermined. Germline CDR1 MGHDK, CDR2 SYGVNS. The CDR3 spans 13 residues. Trimming shortened V by 2 bases and J by 8 bases, and 7 bases separated the two germline ends. CDR3 in DNA: TGTGCCAGCAGTGAAGTTGGGCATTCACCCCTCCACTTT. It yields the protein CASSEVGHSPLHF.

This clonotype was counted between two and nine times. The chain has TRBV7-2 and TRBJ1-1; D unresolved. The V and J ends lost 5 bases and 0 bases respectively, with 7 bases between them. This CDR3 is 13 amino acids long. Germline V lookup: CDR1 SGHTA, CDR2 FQGNSA. CDR3 nucleotides: TGTGCCAGCAGCCGACTCATGAACACTGAAGCTTTCTTT. Protein product: CASSRLMNTEAFF.

Worth noting for this clonotype: Germline is not matched at one junction end, which may reflect a read error. V and J are TRBV24-1 and TRBJ2-1; no clear D. The CDR3 consists of 13 residues. From germline, CDR1 is KGHDR and CDR2 SFDVKD. The chain's CDR3 is CATSDLPYDEQFF. The CDR3 nucleotides read TGTGCCACCAGTGATTTACCCTACGATGAGCAGTTCTTC.

The chain uses TRBV20-1 and TRBJ2-7, with 14 bases matching TRBD2. There are 15 residues in the CDR3. Losses at the gene ends were 4 bases for V and 7 bases for J; bases not matched to a gene: 9. Germline V gene data show CDR1 as DFQATT and CDR2 as SNEGSKA (reference sequence). CDR3 protein: CSATTTSGGGFEQYF. The CDR3 region has the DNA TGCAGTGCTACCACGACTAGCGGGGGGGGGTTTGAGCAGTACTTC.

The chain couples TRBV9 to TRBJ2-2; 7 nucleotides align to TRBD1. Germline-derived CDR1 and CDR2 are SGDLS and YYNGEE. CDR3 length: 19 amino acids. V lost 1 base, J lost 2 bases, and 14 bases stayed unmatched. In nucleotides, the CDR3 is TGTGCCAGCAGCGTATGCGGGCAGGGGGTGAGCGATAACACCGGGGAGCTGTTTTTT. This gives the protein CASSVCGQGVSDNTGELFF.

CDR3 sequence: CASSFPWTSGGLTTGHNEQYF. For the CDR3, the DNA is TGTGCCAGCAGCTTTCCCTGGACTAGCGGGGGGCTTACGACCGGACACAATGAGCAGTACTTC. J is TRBJ2-7 and V is TRBV11-1; 14 nucleotides align to TRBD2. Trimming cost V 3 bases and J 7 bases; bases outside gene matches: 23. Germline CDR1 and CDR2: SGHAT and FQDESV (reference sequence). This CDR3 is 21 amino acids long. Combining the CDR3 with reference TRBV11-1 and TRBJ2-7 gives the whole variable domain EAEVAQSPRYKITEKSQAVAFWCDPISGHATLYWYRQILGQGPELLVQFQDESVVDDSQLPKDRFSAERLKGVDSTLKIQPAELGDSAMYLCASSFPWTSGGLTTGHNEQYFGPGTRLTVT.

V is TRBV21-1 and J is TRBJ2-7; the tabulated D call, TRBD1, remains unverified against the DNA. TRBV21-1 is a pseudogene segment. The CDR3 is made up of 14 amino acids. CDR3 coding DNA: TGTGCCAGCAGCAGAACGGGACGGTACAATGAGCAGTACTTC. It is translated as CASSRTGRYNEQYF.

This clonotype was seen more than once but under ten times. V and J are TRBV9 and TRBJ2-1; 11 nucleotides line up with TRBD2. Germline V gene data show CDR1 as SGDLS and CDR2 as YYNGEE. Unmatched junction bases numbered 7, after V lost 0 bases and J lost 5 bases. CDR3 length: 17 amino acids. The CDR3 DNA sequence: TGTGCCAGCAGCGTAGGACTAGCGGGATTTTGGGACAATGAGCAGTTCTTC. This translates into CASSVGLAGFWDNEQFF.

The rearrangement uses TRBV20-1 and TRBJ2-3; 11 bases are a match to TRBD2. The junction had 8 bases not matched to a gene; V was cut back by 0 bases and J by 0 bases. This CDR3 is 18 amino acids long. Germline CDR1 is DFQATT and CDR2 is SNEGSKA (reference sequence). The CDR3 spells CSARDTSGGLYSTDTQYF. The CDR3 DNA reads TGCAGTGCTAGAGATACTAGCGGGGGCCTCTATAGCACAGATACGCAGTATTTT.

The chain carries TRBV11-3 and TRBJ2-2; tentatively, D is TRBD1 (6 bases). Looked up from germline, CDR1 is SGHNT and CDR2 is YENEEA. Between the trimmed V and J ends, which lost 5 bases and 4 bases, there was a span of 11 bases. CDR3 size: 14 residues. The CDR3 DNA reads as TGTGCCAGCAGCCCGACAGGAGTCACCGGGGAGCTGTTTTTT. Translating gives CASSPTGVTGELFF.

This clonotype was seen at least ten times. The V and J genes are TRBV10-3 and TRBJ2-7, with a tentative D call TRBD2 (6 bases). There are 19 residues in the CDR3. V gave up 5 bases and J gave up 4 bases, with 30 bases separating them. Germline CDR1 reads ENHRY; CDR2 reads SYGVKD. Here the CDR3 DNA reads TGTGCCATCAGTTCCATAGGGACTCTCCTCCGCTTTACCCCTTACGAGCAGTACTTC. This codes for CAISSIGTLLRFTPYEQYF.

The V call is TRBV3-1, the J call TRBJ2-1, with TRBD2 matching over 11 bases. V shed 4 bases, J shed 5 bases, and the junction held 10 bases outside the gene matches. Germline values: CDR1 LGHDT, CDR2 YNNKEL (reference sequence). The CDR3 runs to 17 residues. In DNA, the CDR3 is TGTGCCAGCAGCCCCCTTTCGATAGCGGGGGGGCACAATGAGCAGTTCTTC. Protein product: CASSPLSIAGGHNEQFF.

The chain combines TRBV7-2 with TRBJ2-3; 13 bases match TRBD2. CDR1 SGHTA and CDR2 FQGNSA come from the germline V gene. The CDR3 spans 17 residues. The V and J ends lost 0 bases and 6 bases, in that order; junction bases with no gene match: 6. The CDR3 reads CASSLAQLAGGPDTQYF. The CDR3 DNA sequence: TGTGCCAGCAGCTTAGCGCAACTAGCGGGGGGGCCGGATACGCAGTATTTT.

This clonotype was detected a few times. The gene calls are TRBV5-1 and TRBJ2-3; 11 nucleotides align to TRBD2. CDR1 is SGHRS, CDR2 YFSETQ, per germline. The V segment lost 4 bases and the J segment 4 bases; nucleotides outside the gene matches: 11. This CDR3 spans 17 amino acids. The CDR3 loop is CASSAGGLAGAPDTQYF. The DNA for the CDR3 is TGCGCCAGCAGCGCCGGAGGACTAGCGGGTGCCCCAGATACGCAGTATTTT.

This chain links TRBV2 with TRBJ2-7; D may be TRBD1 or TRBD2 (5 bases each). The germline CDR1 and CDR2 sequences are SNHLY and FYNNEI. The CDR3 is 18 amino acids. Trimming took off 0 bases at V and 3 bases at J, with 21 bases between the two ends. The CDR3 nucleotides read TGTGCCAGCAGTGAAGCGCTTCTTCTTGGGGGTAAAGGCTACGAGCAGTACTTC. As protein: CASSEALLLGGKGYEQYF. Combining the CDR3 with reference TRBV2 and TRBJ2-7 gives the whole variable domain EPEVTQTPSHQVTQMGQEVILRCVPISNHLYFYWYRQILGQKVEFLVSFYNNEISEKSEIFDDQFSVERPDGSNFTLKIRSTKLEDSAMYFCASSEALLLGGKGYEQYFGPGTRLTVT.

The V and J genes are TRBV7-2 and TRBJ2-1; a weak D match, TRBD2 (7 bases). CDR1 SGHTA and CDR2 FQGNSA come from the germline V gene. Trimming took off 1 base at V and 4 bases at J, with 17 bases between the two ends. The CDR3 runs 17 residues. CDR3 region: CASSLELRGAMYNEQFF. The CDR3 DNA sequence: TGTGCCAGCAGCTTAGAGTTACGGGGGGCCATGTACAATGAGCAGTTCTTC.